A selection of T cell receptor beta chains follows, all from one sample in a study of neurological immune-mediated disorders. Via MiXCR, TCRdb re-called the 5' RACE reads, giving one row per CDR3 protein. The sample has approximately 50,000 distinct CDR3 sequences; over 9% are singletons. Sequenced input: PBMCs. All receptors derive from a man between 65 and 85 years old with HTLV-1-associated myelopathy (HAM/TSP). CDR3s include the opening cysteine and the closing phenylalanine or tryptophan. Fields, in order: V gene, D gene, J gene, clone size, CDR3 protein, CDR3 DNA. A D gene is named only where the DNA matches it firmly. The size entry is marked missing in some rows and otherwise reads once, few, many or a size class.

TRBV2	NA	TRBJ1-5	NA	CASSPRRTNNQPQHF	TGTGCCAGCAGCCCCCGTAGGACGAACAATCAGCCCCAGCATTTT
TRBV5-1	TRBD1	TRBJ2-5	many	CASSFGTGVSKKQETQYF	TGCGCCAGCAGCTTTGGGACAGGTGTGTCTAAGAAACAAGAGACCCAGTACTTC
TRBV5-1	NA	TRBJ2-1	many	CASSRADTRSYNEQFF	TGCGCCAGCAGCAGAGCGGACACCCGCTCCTACAATGAGCAGTTCTTC
TRBV6-6	NA	TRBJ2-1	many	CASSYMLDLEQFF	TGTGCCAGCAGTTACATGTTGGACCTCGAGCAGTTCTTC
TRBV14	NA	TRBJ2-2	many	CASSQDSRELFF	TGTGCCAGCAGCCAAGATTCCCGGGAGCTGTTTTTT
TRBV28	NA	TRBJ2-3	many	CASSLPGGAVETQYF	TGTGCCAGCAGTTTACCGGGCGGGGCCGTTGAGACGCAGTATTTT
TRBV7-2	TRBD1	TRBJ1-5	many	CASSATRDSNQPQHF	TGTGCCAGCAGCGCTACCCGGGACAGTAATCAGCCCCAGCATTTT
TRBV24-1	TRBD2	TRBJ2-5	many	CATSAGWASGGETQYF	TGTGCCACCAGTGCCGGTTGGGCTAGCGGTGGTGAGACCCAGTACTTC
TRBV20-1	NA	TRBJ2-1	many	CSASRDKGYPNEQFF	TGCAGTGCTAGCCGTGACAAGGGCTATCCCAATGAGCAGTTCTTC
TRBV20-1	TRBD2	TRBJ2-1	many	CSARHSGSVAYNEQFF	TGCAGTGCGAGACATAGCGGGAGTGTGGCCTACAATGAGCAGTTCTTC
TRBV12-3/TRBV12-4	NA	TRBJ2-1	many	CASSLGSGLGEQFF	TGTGCCAGCAGTTTGGGGAGTGGCCTCGGGGAGCAGTTCTTC
TRBV27	NA	TRBJ2-7	many	CASSAPPSYEQYF	TGTGCCAGCAGTGCCCCCCCCTCCTACGAGCAGTACTTC
TRBV27	TRBD2	TRBJ2-7	many	CASSPPPGLAGSHEQYF	TGTGCCAGCAGTCCCCCCCCGGGACTAGCGGGATCCCACGAGCAGTACTTC
TRBV7-2	TRBD2	TRBJ2-7	many	CASSISSGSYEQYF	TGTGCCAGCAGCATCTCTAGCGGAAGCTACGAGCAGTACTTC
TRBV5-6	NA	TRBJ2-2	many	CASSLAGRDTGELFF	TGTGCCAGCAGCTTGGCGGGGCGGGACACCGGGGAGCTGTTTTTT
TRBV7-6	NA	TRBJ2-5	many	CASSLVGIQETQYF	TGTGCCAGCAGCTTAGTGGGAATACAAGAGACCCAGTACTTC
TRBV6-5	NA	TRBJ1-5	many	CASSSGQHNQPQHF	TGTGCCAGCAGTTCTGGACAGCACAATCAGCCCCAGCATTTT
TRBV3-1	NA	TRBJ1-4	NA	CASSQGQGRRLFF	TGTGCCAGCAGCCAAGGACAAGGAAGAAGACTGTTTTTT
TRBV7-6	TRBD2	TRBJ2-2	few	CASSLVQGGTTGELFF	TGTGCCAGCAGCTTAGTTCAGGGAGGGACCACCGGGGAGCTGTTTTTT
TRBV14	TRBD1	TRBJ1-1	many	CASSQDSQGQGDPRTEAFF	TGTGCCAGCAGCCAAGATTCCCAGGGACAGGGAGACCCCCGCACTGAAGCTTTCTTT
TRBV29-1	NA	TRBJ2-2	many	CSVEGSRRTGELFF	TGCAGCGTTGAGGGTTCTCGGCGTACCGGGGAGCTGTTTTTT
TRBV28	TRBD2	TRBJ2-4	few	CASSSGGGSGNIQYF	TGTGCCAGCAGTTCGGGGGGAGGGTCTGGAAACATTCAGTACTTC
TRBV25-1	NA	TRBJ1-5	many	CASSDGNQPQHF	TGTGCCAGCAGTGATGGTAATCAGCCCCAGCATTTT
TRBV3-1	TRBD2	TRBJ2-1	many	CASSPLTSGKEQFF	TGTGCCAGCAGCCCTTTGACTAGCGGGAAAGAGCAGTTCTTC
TRBV5-1	NA	TRBJ2-2	many	CASSYNTGELFF	TGCGCCAGCAGCTACAACACCGGGGAGCTGTTTTTT
TRBV18	NA	TRBJ2-7	many	CASSTDSYYEQYF	TGTGCCAGCTCAACGGACAGCTACTACGAGCAGTACTTC
TRBV28	NA	TRBJ1-3	NA	CASSFATYGTWNSGNTIYF	TGTGCCAGCAGTTTTGCGACCTATGGGACATGGAACTCTGGAAACACCATATATTTT
TRBV20-1	NA	TRBJ2-1	many	CSASLRWDNEQFF	TGCAGTGCTAGCTTGCGCTGGGACAATGAGCAGTTCTTC
TRBV20-1	NA	TRBJ1-6	once	CSATNGVSHNSPLHF	TGCAGTGCTACCAATGGGGTATCCCATAATTCACCCCTCCACTTT
TRBV28	TRBD1	TRBJ2-3	NA	CDSSLPGTAKHTQYF	TGTGACAGCAGTTTACCCGGGACAGCGAAGCATACGCAGTATTTT
TRBV20-1	NA	TRBJ2-2	many	CSASIGGRGTGELFF	TGCAGTGCTAGTATAGGGGGTCGAGGTACCGGGGAGCTGTTTTTT
TRBV5-1	NA	TRBJ2-3	many	CASSLGGGSTDTQYF	TGCGCCAGCAGCTTGGGAGGCGGGAGCACAGATACGCAGTATTTT
TRBV6-2/TRBV6-3	NA	TRBJ2-7	many	CASLGRPFYEQYF	TGTGCCAGTCTGGGGCGACCTTTTTACGAGCAGTACTTC
TRBV7-8	TRBD1	TRBJ1-2	many	CASSLKGTGGRGGYTF	TGTGCCAGCAGCTTAAAAGGGACAGGGGGCAGAGGGGGCTACACCTTC
TRBV5-1	NA	TRBJ2-1	NA	CASSPTVLSSYNEQFF	TGTGCCAGCAGCCCGACTGTACTCAGCTCCTACAATGAGCAGTTCTTC
TRBV7-2	NA	TRBJ2-1	many	CASSLGTQSYNEQFF	TGTGCCAGCAGCTTAGGGACTCAGTCCTACAATGAGCAGTTCTTC
TRBV20-1	NA	TRBJ1-6	many	CSARLGQHLNSPLHF	TGCAGTGCTAGACTGGGCCAGCACCTTAATTCACCCCTCCACTTT
TRBV5-5	NA	TRBJ2-2	few	CASSQVFSRQWGTGELFF	TGTGCCAGCAGCCAAGTGTTCTCGCGGCAGTGGGGGACCGGGGAGCTGTTTTTT
TRBV3-1	NA	TRBJ2-7	many	CASSSLLAGAYEQYF	TGTGCCAGCAGTTCGTTGCTGGCGGGCGCCTACGAGCAGTACTTC
TRBV6-5	NA	TRBJ1-6	many	CASRISLRSNSPLHF	TGTGCCAGCAGGATATCCCTTAGGTCGAATTCACCCCTCCACTTT
TRBV6-5	NA	TRBJ2-7	many	CASSKGAWQYF	TGTGCCAGCAGTAAAGGGGCATGGCAGTACTTC
TRBV7-9	TRBD1	TRBJ2-2	many	CASSTTGGAKSGELFF	TGTGCCAGCAGCACAACAGGGGGCGCGAAATCCGGGGAGCTGTTTTTT